This TCR beta chain is from a study of PD-1 blockade in classical Hodgkin lymphoma. All the patients suffered relapse after autologous stem cell transplantation, and brentuximab vedotin exposure differed. The data were produced by immunoSEQ multiplex PCR, yet TCRdb's version contains in-frame clones alone and is incomplete. The repertoire includes some 10,000 clones, around nine tenths of them detected once, and around an eighth sits in the top ten. Study-wide findings and caveats: A reduction in baseline TCR diversity was reportedly seen in newly diagnosed patients relative to healthy donors. CD8+ TCR diversity did not rise significantly by C4D1, unlike CD4+. Prior therapy or disease activity may underlie the repertoire differences, whose causes remain undefined. Individuals who commenced nivolumab within less than 1 year of ASCT were excluded.

Details on this clone: Antigen unknown.

CDR1 and CDR2 from the germline V gene are SNHLY and FYNNEI. V was trimmed by 4 bases and J by 5 bases, leaving 9 bases between them. The CDR3 contains 13 residues. Sequencing used peripheral blood mononuclear cells (PBMCs), obtained at baseline. This sequence originates from a human donor with classical Hodgkin lymphoma. This rearrangement joins TRBV2 to TRBJ1-5; no firm D call. The CDR3 coding sequence is TGTGCCAGCAGTGGACGGCGGGATCAGCCCCAGCATTTT. It is translated as CASSGRRDQPQHF. Filled out from reference TRBV2 and TRBJ1-5, the complete variable domain reads EPEVTQTPSHQVTQMGQEVILRCVPISNHLYFYWYRQILGQKVEFLVSFYNNEISEKSEIFDDQFSVERPDGSNFTLKIRSTKLEDSAMYFCASSGRRDQPQHFGDGTRLSIL.